The 20 T cell receptor beta chains in this list originate from one sample, sequenced in a study of tissue T cells after allogeneic stem cell transplantation (dated 2022 in TCRdb). The label giving this sample's time point can be read as: mouse harvest day 7 after allogeneic transplant. Mouse grafts consisting of 10^7 T-cell-depleted bone marrow cells combined with 10^6 splenic CD5+ T cells were administered by tail vein injection. The library relied on the immunoSEQ multiplex PCR assay. TCRdb's version of the immuneACCESS table is confined to in-frame rearrangements and falls short of the full clone set. An unresolved V gene accounts for under half of the shortfall where checked; the remainder is of unknown origin. In this sample the table shows 7,500 to 9,500 clones, roughly 45% of which occur a single time. The ten largest clones capture around 7% of the sample. Sequences were obtained from gut tissue. The source of these receptors is a female BALB/c mouse given C57BL/6 T cells with graft-versus-host disease after an allogeneic hematopoietic cell transplant.

Of note for this clone: Gene labels here are mouse ones. The read gets to within 1 residue of the CDR3 end, and the germline J gene fills in the rest. The V and J genes are TRBV15 and TRBJ2-7, with D perhaps matching TRBD2 (6 bases). Trimming removed 1 base at V and 4 bases at J, with 8 bases between. This CDR3 spans 13 amino acids. Germline-derived CDR1 and CDR2 are SGHND and FRSKSL. Partial CDR3 DNA: TGTGCCAGCAGTTTAGTTGGGGGATATGAACAGTAC. As protein: CASSLVGGYEQY. The entire CDR3 protein reads CASSLVGGYEQYF.

About this clone: Mouse germline and gene names are used. The read ends 1 residue shy of where the CDR3 ends; the end is completed using the germline J gene. This chain links TRBV26 with TRBJ1-3; 8 nucleotides line up with TRBD1. Germline-derived CDR1 and CDR2 are KGHPV and FQNQEV (reference sequence). The CDR3 length is 16 residues. Trimming at V came to 3 bases and at J to 0 bases, leaving 4 bases not matched to a gene. CDR3 DNA, as far as it was read: TGTGCCAGCAGTCTCGGGACAGGAGATTCTGGAAATACGCTCTAT. It encodes CASSLGTGDSGNTLY. The whole CDR3 protein is CASSLGTGDSGNTLYF.

As regards this clone: These gene names are mouse names. The sequenced fragment ends 1 residue before the CDR3 boundary, so the rest is inferred from the germline J gene. Other nucleotide sequences in the sample specify the same CDR3. The gene calls are TRBV26 and TRBJ2-2; weak D call: TRBD1 (5 bases). CDR1 and CDR2 (germline): KGHPV, FQNQEV (reference sequence). The CDR3 consists of 14 residues. Trimming cost V 2 bases and J 1 base, with 5 bases left between them. The CDR3 region is CASSLGQNTGQLYF. CDR3 bases read: TGTGCCAGCAGTCTGGGACAAAACACCGGGCAGCTCTAC.

As regards this clone: A single base separates this from a much larger clone, so it may be a read error. Gene names and germline refer to mouse. The read is 1 residue too short to cover the CDR3 end, so that end is filled in from the germline J gene. Within the sample, other DNA sequences also encode this same CDR3. The V and J genes are TRBV26 and TRBJ1-3; D is unclear. The length of the CDR3 is 15 residues. Trimming removed 2 bases at V and 0 bases at J, with 8 bases between. Germline CDR1 is KGHPV and CDR2 is FQNQEV (reference sequence). CDR3 DNA, as far as it was read: TGTGCCAGCAGTCTGCTTAGGAATTCTGGAAATACGCTCTAT. This codes for CASSLLRNSGNTLY. In full, the CDR3 reads CASSLLRNSGNTLYF.

This clone was detected a few times. Mouse gene names apply. The read ends 1 residue shy of where the CDR3 ends; the end is completed using the germline J gene. The chain links TRBV12-1 to TRBJ2-7, with 12 bases aligning to TRBD1. Germline lookup yields CDR1 SGHSN and CDR2 HYEKVE. V dropped 4 bases and J dropped 6; count of bases not matched to a gene: 6. The CDR3 consists of 14 residues. This CDR3 is CASSPGTGGVEQYF. Partial CDR3 DNA: TGTGCCAGCTCCCCCGGGACAGGGGGCGTTGAACAGTAC.

This clone was observed a few times. Each gene name is a mouse one. Read coverage stops 1 residue before the CDR3 terminus; the germline J gene supplies the remainder. The gene calls are TRBV26 and TRBJ1-3, with 7 bases that match TRBD1. V shed 4 bases, J shed 0 bases, and the junction held 0 bases outside the gene matches. In germline, CDR1 is KGHPV, CDR2 FQNQEV (reference sequence). The CDR3 is made up of 14 amino acids. CDR3 sequence: CASSRQGSGNTLYF. CDR3 bases read: TGTGCCAGCAGTCGACAGGGTTCTGGAAATACGCTCTAT.

To note about this clone: Germline and genes here are mouse. Read data end 1 residue before the CDR3 end; the end is taken from the germline J gene. The chain joins TRBV23 to TRBJ1-3; TRBD1 reflects the table's D call only, with no check against the DNA. CDR3 length: 15 residues. In germline, CDR1 is KGHTA, CDR2 FQNQQP. The CDR3 DNA, read in part, is TGCTCCAGCAGTCAAGACATAAATTCTGGAAATACGCTCTAT. Residues: CSSSQDINSGNTLY. In full, the CDR3 reads CSSSQDINSGNTLYF.

In regard to this clone: Here the gene names and germline are mouse. The sequence runs out 1 residue before the end of the CDR3; the remainder is reconstructed from the germline J gene. V usage is TRBV13-1 and J usage is TRBJ2-7, with D perhaps matching TRBD2 (5 bases). The CDR3 covers 12 residues. V was clipped by 2 bases and J by 7 bases, with 10 bases between them. The germline V gene encodes CDR1 NSHNY and CDR2 SYGAGN. The CDR3 DNA, read in part, is TGTGCCAGCAGTGAGTGGGGTAGGGAACAGTAC. It yields the protein CASSEWGREQY. The whole CDR3 protein is CASSEWGREQYF.

A few counts support this clone. Mouse gene names and germline throughout. The DNA ends 1 residue before the CDR3 does, and the rest of the CDR3 is filled in from the germline J gene. The V and J genes are TRBV13-2 and TRBJ2-7; D is unresolved. Germline V gene data show CDR1 as NNHNN and CDR2 as SYGAGS (reference sequence). Trimming removed 3 bases at V and 3 bases at J, with 10 bases between. The CDR3 is 13 residues long. The CDR3 region is CASGGNTIYEQYF. The DNA read from the CDR3 is TGTGCCAGCGGTGGTAACACCATCTATGAACAGTAC.

This clone was recorded a few times. Genes and germline are mouse. The CDR3 goes on 1 residue after the read ends, and that part is filled in from the germline J gene. The J gene is TRBJ2-1, the V gene TRBV26, with D tentatively TRBD1 (6 bases). This CDR3 has 15 amino acids. From germline, CDR1 is KGHPV and CDR2 FQNQEV (reference sequence). V lost 1 base, J lost 1 base, and 8 bases lay in between. CDR3 bases read: TGTGCCAGCAGTCTGTGGACAGCAAACTATGCTGAGCAGTTC. It specifies CASSLWTANYAEQF. Given in full, the CDR3 is CASSLWTANYAEQFF.

The table lists this clone with a few counts. Gene names denote mouse genes. The sequenced part of the CDR3 DNA is TGTGCCAGCTCTCTCGAGGGAAGGGGCAACCAGGCTCCGCTT. It codes for CASSLEGRGNQAPL. Given in full, the CDR3 is CASSLEGRGNQAPLF. The V and J genes are TRBV12-2 and TRBJ1-5; perhaps TRBD1 as D (5 bases). The CDR3 goes on 1 residue after the read ends, and that part is filled in from the germline J gene. V shed 0 bases and J shed 3 bases, with 11 bases lying between them. Germline V gene sequence: CDR1 SGHLS, CDR2 HYDKME. The length of the CDR3 is 15 residues.

This clone counts as medium-sized. Mouse germline and gene names are used. Coverage ceases 1 residue before the CDR3 finishes, and the germline J gene fills in the end. V is TRBV4 and J is TRBJ2-7; D gene unclear. CDR1 LGHDT and CDR2 YNNKQL come from the germline V gene (reference sequence). V lost 4 bases, J lost 2 bases, and 3 bases lay in between. This CDR3 comprises 11 residues. The sequenced CDR3 bases are TGTGCCAGCAGCTTAACCTATGAACAGTAC. This encodes CASSLTYEQY. The complete CDR3 sequence is CASSLTYEQYF.

With respect to this clone: Gene names and germline refer to mouse. The read finishes 1 residue shy of the CDR3 end, and the germline J gene is used to complete it. Other nucleotide sequences from this sample produce the same CDR3. This rearrangement joins TRBV26 to TRBJ2-4, with 8 bases that match TRBD1. The J segment lost 0 bases and the V segment lost 6 bases, leaving 8 bases of the junction unmatched. The CDR3 covers 16 residues. Germline loops: CDR1 KGHPV, CDR2 FQNQEV (reference sequence). CDR3 amino acids: CASSSGTGVSQNTLYF. Partial CDR3 DNA: TGTGCCAGCAGCTCCGGGACAGGAGTTAGTCAAAACACCTTGTAC. Supplemented by reference TRBV26 and TRBJ2-4, the full variable domain reads NSKVIQTPRYLVKGQGQKAKMRCIPEKGHPVVFWYQQNKNNEFKFLINFQNQEVLQQIDMTEKRFSAECPSNSPCSLEIQSSEAGDSALYLCASSSGTGVSQNTLYFGAGTRLSVL.

Sample share makes this clone medium-sized. Mouse gene names and germline throughout. The read halts 1 residue ahead of the CDR3 end, with the missing end drawn from the germline J gene. J is TRBJ2-7 and V is TRBV26; a weak D match, TRBD2 (7 bases). Germline loops: CDR1 KGHPV, CDR2 FQNQEV (reference sequence). The V gene lost 0 bases and the J gene lost 4 bases, with 10 bases spanning the gap. The CDR3 loop spans 14 amino acids. CDR3 bases read: TGTGCCAGCAGTCTGTCCTGGGGGCCTTATGAACAGTAC. Its protein product is CASSLSWGPYEQY. The entire CDR3 is CASSLSWGPYEQYF.

As regards this clone: Gene names denote mouse genes. The CDR3 is cut off 1 residue early in the read; its end comes from the germline J gene. The rearrangement joins TRBV3 to TRBJ2-4; TRBD2 agrees at 10 bases. Germline V lookup: CDR1 SNHLY, CDR2 FYNGKV (reference sequence). The junction had 6 bases not matched to a gene; V was cut back by 3 bases and J by 0 bases. The length of the CDR3 is 17 residues. The CDR3 protein is CASSFGGLGVSQNTLYF. The CDR3 bases that were read are TGTGCCAGCAGCTTTGGAGGACTGGGGGTTAGTCAAAACACCTTGTAC.

Only a few counts were recorded for this clone. Gene labels here are mouse ones. Read coverage stops 1 residue before the CDR3 terminus; the germline J gene supplies the remainder. The chain has TRBV4 and TRBJ1-1; D is undetermined. Trimming took 4 bases from V and 1 from J, leaving 4 bases between them. The CDR3 length is 12 residues. Germline values: CDR1 LGHDT, CDR2 YNNKQL (reference sequence). CDR3 residues: CASSFRNTEVFF. CDR3 bases read: TGTGCCAGCAGCTTCAGAAACACAGAAGTCTTC.

With respect to this clone: The listed genes are named as in mouse. Read coverage stops 1 residue before the CDR3 terminus; the germline J gene supplies the remainder. This rearrangement joins TRBV15 to TRBJ2-1; D tentatively fits TRBD1 or TRBD2 (5 bases each). Looked up from germline, CDR1 is SGHND and CDR2 is FRSKSL. The CDR3 is made up of 13 amino acids. Deletions cut 7 bases from V and 0 bases from J, with 7 bases between. CDR3 in amino acids: CASTGTNYAEQFF. The sequenced CDR3 bases are TGTGCCAGCACCGGGACTAACTATGCTGAGCAGTTC.

This clone turned up a few times. Gene names denote mouse genes. The CDR3 goes on 1 residue after the read ends, and that part is filled in from the germline J gene. The chain couples TRBV13-1 to TRBJ1-3; D is perhaps TRBD1 (6 bases). The CDR3 covers 14 residues. Trimming pared 2 bases from V and 4 bases from J, leaving 10 bases between. The germline gives CDR1 NSHNY, CDR2 SYGAGN. The CDR3 sequence is CASSEQGTGNTLYF. The CDR3 DNA, read in part, is TGTGCCAGCAGTGAACAGGGAACCGGAAATACGCTCTAT.

Turning to this clone: Mouse names are used for the genes. The sequenced fragment ends 1 residue before the CDR3 boundary, so the rest is inferred from the germline J gene. The gene calls are TRBV16 and TRBJ2-5; weak D call: TRBD1 (6 bases). Trimming left V 5 bases short and J 3 bases short, with 12 bases between. The CDR3 spans 14 residues. Germline lookup yields CDR1 SGHSA and CDR2 FRNQAP. The CDR3 bases that were read are TGTGCAAGCAGCCCTCCGGGACATCAAGACACCCAGTAC. Protein product: CASSPPGHQDTQY. The full CDR3 reads CASSPPGHQDTQYF.

This clone was recorded only once. Genes here carry mouse names. The read halts 1 residue ahead of the CDR3 end, with the missing end drawn from the germline J gene. J is TRBJ2-4 and V is TRBV29, with TRBD1 identical over 7 bases. CDR1 MSHET and CDR2 SYDVDS come from the germline V gene. V lost 4 bases to trimming and J lost 2 bases; unmatched junction nucleotides: 3. The CDR3 runs 14 residues. The CDR3 sequence is CASSSQGFQNTLYF. The covered CDR3 bases are TGTGCTAGCAGTTCACAGGGGTTTCAAAACACCTTGTAC.